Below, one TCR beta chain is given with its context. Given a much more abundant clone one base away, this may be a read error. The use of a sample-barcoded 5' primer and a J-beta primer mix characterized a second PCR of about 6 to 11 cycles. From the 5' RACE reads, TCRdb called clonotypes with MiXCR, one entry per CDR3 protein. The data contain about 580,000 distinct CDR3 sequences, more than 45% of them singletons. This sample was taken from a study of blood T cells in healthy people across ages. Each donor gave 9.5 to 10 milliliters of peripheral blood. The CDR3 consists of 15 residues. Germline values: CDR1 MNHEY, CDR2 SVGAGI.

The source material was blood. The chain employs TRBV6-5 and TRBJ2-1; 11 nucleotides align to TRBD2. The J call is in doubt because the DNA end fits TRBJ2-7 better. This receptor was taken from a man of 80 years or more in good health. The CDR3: CASSGTSGSYNEQYF. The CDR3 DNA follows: TGTGCCAGCAGCGGGACTAGCGGTTCCTACAATGAGCAGTACTTC.